This T cell receptor beta chain was documented in a study of blood T cells in healthy people across ages. Regarding the study as a whole: The unsorted PBMCs prevented any conclusive comparison of naive versus antigen-experienced cells.

The use of a sample-barcoded 5' primer and a J-beta primer mix characterized a second PCR of roughly 7 to 12 cycles. Carrying 12 random nucleotides, a template-switch adaptor labeled each individual cDNA molecule. Each of the samples gave a minimum of 2.5 million paired-end reads that contained CDR3. TCRdb reprocessed the 5' RACE reads via MiXCR and lists one record per CDR3 protein. The top ten hold less than 5% of the sample, which has 1,500,000 or so distinct CDR3 sequences, 35% to 45% seen once. All donors came from Russia, were Caucasian and healthy, and spanned ages roughly 6 to 95. A few counts support this clonotype. Its target is unknown. The source material was blood. The TCR comes from a woman aged 18-29 years in good health.

The CDR3 sequence: CATTGGQAITGELFF. The CDR3 coding sequence is TGTGCTACCACCGGGGGTCAAGCTATAACCGGGGAGCTGTTTTTT. The chain links TRBV7-7 to TRBJ2-2; D may be TRBD2 (6 bases). The length of the CDR3 is 15 residues. From germline, CDR1 is SSHAT and CDR2 FNYEAQ (reference sequence).